One sample yielded the 24 T cell receptor beta chains listed below, sequenced in a study of blood T cell repertoires in COVID-19. Sequencing used immunoSEQ multiplex PCR; TCRdb keeps in-frame clones, though not all of them. The sample shows over 60,000 clones, around four fifths of them seen only once. The material sequenced was peripheral blood. The receptor source for this set is a man in his 60s with COVID-19, enrolled during active disease.

This sequence joins TRBV9 and TRBJ1-5; no definite D call. Germline assignment: CDR1 SGDLS and CDR2 YYNGEE. Trimming pared 4 bases from V and 0 bases from J, leaving 11 bases between. There are 15 residues in the CDR3. This chain's CDR3 is CASSPSGNSNQPQHF. CDR3 in DNA: TGTGCCAGCAGCCCCTCCGGGAATAGCAATCAGCCCCAGCATTTT.

V usage is TRBV3-1 (or the pseudogene TRBV3-2) and J usage is TRBJ2-5; 7 nucleotides align to TRBD1. V was clipped by 6 bases and J by 5 bases; unmatched bases: 6. The CDR3 extends over 13 amino acids. The germline CDR1 and CDR2 sequences are LGHDT and YNNKEL (reference sequence). The CDR3 reads CASRIRGSETQYF. CDR3 nucleotides: TGTGCCAGCAGAATCAGGGGGTCGGAGACCCAGTACTTC.

This chain's CDR3 is CASSLPGTGNEQYF. CDR3 DNA: TGCGCCAGCAGCTTACCCGGGACAGGGAACGAGCAGTACTTC. The chain recombines TRBV5-1 with TRBJ2-7; 9 nucleotides line up with TRBD1. Germline CDR1 is SGHRS and CDR2 is YFSETQ. V was pared by 2 bases and J by 5 bases, with 5 bases of the junction left unmatched. The CDR3 is made up of 14 amino acids.

The V call is TRBV21-1, the J call TRBJ2-1; the table names TRBD2, a call not compared with the DNA. TRBV21-1 is labeled a pseudogene. This CDR3 comprises 16 residues. In DNA, the CDR3 is TGTGCCAGCAGCAAAGCCCCCGGGAACGGATACAATGAGCAGTTCTTC. This translates into CASSKAPGNGYNEQFF.

The V gene is TRBV5-1, the J gene TRBJ2-7; TRBD1 agrees at 7 bases. This CDR3 comprises 13 residues. V lost 3 bases, J lost 0 bases, and 0 bases stayed unmatched. Germline V gene lookup returns CDR1 SGHRS and CDR2 YFSETQ. The CDR3 is CASSWDSSYEQYF. CDR3 DNA: TGCGCCAGCAGCTGGGACAGCTCCTACGAGCAGTACTTC. Based on the CDR3 plus reference TRBV5-1 and TRBJ2-7, the full variable domain is KAGVTQTPRYLIKTRGQQVTLSCSPISGHRSVSWYQQTPGQGLQFLFEYFSETQRNKGNFPGRFSGRQFSNSRSEMNVSTLELGDSALYLCASSWDSSYEQYFGPGTRLTVT.

A remark on this clone: This same CDR3 is encoded by further DNA sequences in the sample. The J gene is TRBJ1-2, the V gene TRBV12-3 or TRBV12-4; D gene uncertain. The V end was cut by 3 bases, the J end by 4 bases, with 9 bases between. The CDR3 consists of 13 residues. The CDR3 DNA reads as TGTGCCAGCAGTTTGGTGGGAGGCTATGGCTACACCTTC. This codes for CASSLVGGYGYTF.

The chain joins TRBV28 to TRBJ2-7; D uncertain. CDR3 length equals 12 residues. V lost 3 bases to trimming and J lost 3 bases, with 6 bases between them. The germline gives CDR1 MDHEN, CDR2 SYDVKM. The CDR3 nucleotides are TGTGCCAGCAGTTTCCAGAACTACGAGCAGTACTTC. It encodes CASSFQNYEQYF. Full variable domain (missing parts from reference TRBV28 and TRBJ2-7): DVKVTQSSRYLVKRTGEKVFLECVQDMDHENMFWYRQDPGLGLRLIYFSYDVKMKEKGDIPEGYSVSREKKERFSLILESASTNQTSMYLCASSFQNYEQYFGPGTRLTVT.

The V gene is TRBV6-2 or TRBV6-3, the J gene TRBJ1-2; tentative D call: TRBD1 (5 bases). Between the trimmed V and J ends, which lost 2 bases and 0 bases, there was a span of 10 bases. CDR3 length: 15 residues. Germline-derived CDR1 and CDR2 are MNHEY and SVGEGT. CDR3 sequence reads: CASSYAGQANYGYTF. As DNA, the CDR3 is TGTGCCAGCAGTTACGCGGGGCAAGCTAACTATGGCTACACCTTC.

This clone has at least ten counts. The chain uses TRBV20-1 and TRBJ2-1; D not certain. The CDR3 is 10 residues long. V lost 4 bases, J lost 7 bases, and 5 bases lay in between. From germline, CDR1 is DFQATT and CDR2 SNEGSKA (reference sequence). The CDR3 reads CSAKENEQFF. The CDR3 coding sequence is TGCAGTGCTAAGGAGAATGAGCAGTTCTTC.

J is TRBJ1-2 and V is TRBV6-5, with D possibly matching TRBD1 (5 bases). The germline V and J ends were trimmed by 7 bases and 6 bases, with 15 bases remaining between them. The CDR3 extends over 13 amino acids. Germline assignment: CDR1 MNHEY and CDR2 SVGAGI. Written as DNA, the CDR3 is TGTGCCAGCACCCCTTCAGGGCTGGATGGCTACACCTTC. Its translation is CASTPSGLDGYTF.

This chain connects TRBV6-5 to TRBJ2-4; possible D gene TRBD1, 5 bases. This CDR3 contains 13 residues. Germline-derived CDR1 and CDR2 are MNHEY and SVGAGI. V was cut by 10 bases and J by 0 bases, with 10 bases left in between. The CDR3 reads CATKTVAKNIQYF. DNA for the CDR3: TGTGCCACCAAGACAGTAGCCAAAAACATTCAGTACTTC.

The V gene is TRBV7-9, the J gene TRBJ1-4, with D uncertain. The germline V gene has CDR1 SEHNR and CDR2 FQNEAQ (reference sequence). V dropped 1 base and J dropped 5 bases, with 8 bases sitting between them. This CDR3 has 14 residues. CDR3 sequence reads: CASSLGTGNEKLFF. CDR3 in DNA: TGTGCCAGCAGCTTAGGGACGGGGAATGAAAAACTGTTTTTT.

The chain has TRBV24-1 and TRBJ2-3; 9 nucleotides match TRBD1. The CDR3 is made up of 12 amino acids. J lost 7 bases, V lost 9 bases, and 4 bases had no gene match. Germline CDR1 KGHDR, CDR2 SFDVKD. The CDR3 protein is CATSGTGYTQYF. The CDR3 coding sequence is TGTGCCACCTCAGGGACAGGGTATACGCAGTATTTT.

The CDR3 region has the DNA TGTGCCAGCAGCGTAGATACAGGTAATCAGCCCCAGCATTTT. As protein: CASSVDTGNQPQHF. The V gene is TRBV9, the J gene TRBJ1-5, with D tentatively TRBD1 (5 bases). In germline, CDR1 is SGDLS, CDR2 YYNGEE. V was trimmed by 0 bases and J by 4 bases, leaving 8 bases between them. The CDR3 contains 14 residues. The full variable domain, with the rest looked up from reference TRBV9 and TRBJ1-5, is DSGVTQTPKHLITATGQRVTLRCSPRSGDLSVYWYQQSLDQGLQFLIQYYNGEERAKGNILERFSAQQFPDLHSELNLSSLELGDSALYFCASSVDTGNQPQHFGDGTRLSIL.

CDR3 sequence (DNA): TGCGCCAGCAGCTTGCGGACCCAGGGGGCGCAGGGAAACACCATATATTTT. It specifies CASSLRTQGAQGNTIYF. The chain is built from TRBV5-1 and TRBJ1-3; 8 nucleotides match TRBD1. J lost 4 bases, V lost 1 base, and 10 bases had no gene match. The germline CDR1 and CDR2 sequences are SGHRS and YFSETQ. This CDR3 contains 17 residues.

This chain links TRBV13 with TRBJ2-5; 10 bases match TRBD1. The CDR3 is 15 residues long. Looked up from germline, CDR1 is PRHDT and CDR2 is FYEKMQ (reference sequence). J was trimmed by 4 bases and V by 6 bases; bases with no gene match: 8. Here the CDR3 DNA reads TGTGCCAGCAGTACAAGGGGGACAGGGGTAGAGACCCAGTACTTC. This codes for CASSTRGTGVETQYF.

The chain has TRBV21-1 and TRBJ2-1; the tabulated D call, TRBD2, remains unverified against the DNA. TRBV21-1 is annotated as a pseudogene. This CDR3 spans 16 amino acids. The CDR3 sequence: CASSKVVTSGINEQFF. The CDR3 nucleotides are TGTGCCAGCAGCAAAGTCGTGACTAGCGGGATCAATGAGCAGTTCTTC.

The chain combines TRBV6-5 with TRBJ2-3; a weak D match, TRBD2 (5 bases). Germline V gene lookup returns CDR1 MNHEY and CDR2 SVGAGI. The CDR3 sequence is 15 residues long. Trimming stripped 0 bases from V and 2 bases from J, with 9 bases between. CDR3 amino acids: CASSYSRATTDTQYF. The CDR3 DNA is TGTGCCAGCAGTTACTCGAGGGCTACCACAGATACGCAGTATTTT.

The V gene is TRBV7-9, the J gene TRBJ1-2; the D gene is possibly TRBD1 (6 bases). V was shortened by 2 bases and J by 4 bases, with 14 bases between the two germline ends. CDR3 length: 15 residues. Germline loops: CDR1 SEHNR, CDR2 FQNEAQ (reference sequence). CDR3 sequence: CASSLPLDSLYGYTF. The DNA of the CDR3 is TGTGCCAGCAGCTTACCACTGGACAGCCTCTATGGCTACACCTTC.

This clone appeared once. The V call is TRBV18, the J call TRBJ2-7; 14 bases fit TRBD2. The CDR3 covers 16 residues. Per the germline V gene, CDR1 is KGHSH and CDR2 is LQKENI. The J segment lost 6 bases and the V segment lost 2 bases, leaving 6 bases of the junction unmatched. In nucleotides, the CDR3 is TGTGCCAGCTCACCAGGGACTAGCGGGAGATTGAGCGAGCAGTACTTC. This translates into CASSPGTSGRLSEQYF.

The chain joins TRBV12-3 or TRBV12-4 to TRBJ1-6; D is unresolved. Trimming left V 3 bases short and J 14 bases short, with 11 bases between. There are 12 residues in the CDR3. The CDR3 loop is CASSFALSTLHF. The CDR3 nucleotides read TGTGCCAGCAGTTTCGCGCTCTCGACCCTCCACTTT.

CDR3: CASSDRAGGEAFF. The CDR3 DNA is TGTGCCAGCAGCGACCGGGCCGGGGGAGAAGCTTTCTTT. The chain uses TRBV6-5 and TRBJ1-1, with a possible D match to TRBD1 (5 bases). CDR1 and CDR2 from the germline V gene are MNHEY and SVGAGI. The V gene lost 6 bases and the J gene lost 8 bases, with 16 bases spanning the gap. The length of the CDR3 is 13 residues.

The chain couples TRBV5-1 to TRBJ2-5; D unclear. The CDR3 consists of 11 residues. From germline, CDR1 is SGHRS and CDR2 YFSETQ. V was clipped by 3 bases and J by 2 bases, with 2 bases between them. CDR3 DNA sequence: TGCGCCAGCAGCTCACAAGAGACCCAGTACTTC. Protein: CASSSQETQYF.

The V call is TRBV5-4, the J call TRBJ2-3, with 8 positions matching TRBD2. Germline V gives CDR1 SGHNT, CDR2 YYREEE (reference sequence). The CDR3 covers 15 residues. Trimming at V came to 4 bases and at J to 6 bases, leaving 10 bases not matched to a gene. CDR3 in DNA: TGTGCCAGCAGCGACACTGCGCGGGGGGTGGATACGCAGTATTTT. Translating gives CASSDTARGVDTQYF.